The source of this TCR beta chain is a study of cytomegalovirus exposure and HLA in healthy donors. Broader study findings: Across donors, sequencing depth was assumed by presence/absence analyses to be roughly uniform. Altogether, 170 or so TCR beta chains were recorded as cytomegalovirus-associated.

The V gene lost 4 bases and the J gene lost 5 bases, with 20 bases spanning the gap. The CDR3 totals 16 residues. From germline, CDR1 is MRHNA and CDR2 SNTAGT. Points on this clone: Its specificity is not known.

PCR used 60 Vbeta primers and 13 Jbeta primers. Produced via immunoSEQ multiplex PCR; TCRdb's table is partial and in-frame only. The sample contains 130,000 or so clones, approximately 84% of which appear only once. These donors counted as nominally healthy when sampled, but unrecorded immune exposures were likely. The receptor was derived from a middle-aged woman in good health and CMV-seronegative. V usage is TRBV6-4 and J usage is TRBJ1-1; D unresolved. Sequencing used PBMCs. CDR3 coding DNA: TGTGCCAGCAGTGCTCGAGGAGCACCTCTTAGGACTGAAGCTTTCTTT. Protein product: CASSARGAPLRTEAFF.